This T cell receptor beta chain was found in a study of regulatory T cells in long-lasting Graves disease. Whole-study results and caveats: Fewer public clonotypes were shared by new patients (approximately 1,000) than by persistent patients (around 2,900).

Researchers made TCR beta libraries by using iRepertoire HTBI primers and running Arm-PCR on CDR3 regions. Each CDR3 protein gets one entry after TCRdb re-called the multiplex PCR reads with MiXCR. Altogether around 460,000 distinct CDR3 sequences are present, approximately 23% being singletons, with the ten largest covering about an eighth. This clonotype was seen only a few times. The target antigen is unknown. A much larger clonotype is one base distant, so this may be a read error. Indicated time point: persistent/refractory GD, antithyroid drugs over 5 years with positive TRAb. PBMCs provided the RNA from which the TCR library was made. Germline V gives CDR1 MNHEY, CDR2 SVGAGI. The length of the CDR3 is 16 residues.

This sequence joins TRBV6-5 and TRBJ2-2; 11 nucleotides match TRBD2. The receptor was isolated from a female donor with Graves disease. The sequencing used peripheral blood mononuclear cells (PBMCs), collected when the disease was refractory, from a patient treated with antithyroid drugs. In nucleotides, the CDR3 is TGTGCCAGCAGTTTGCTAGCGGGAGGAGGTACCGGGGAGCCGTTTTTT. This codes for CASSLLAGGGTGEPFF.